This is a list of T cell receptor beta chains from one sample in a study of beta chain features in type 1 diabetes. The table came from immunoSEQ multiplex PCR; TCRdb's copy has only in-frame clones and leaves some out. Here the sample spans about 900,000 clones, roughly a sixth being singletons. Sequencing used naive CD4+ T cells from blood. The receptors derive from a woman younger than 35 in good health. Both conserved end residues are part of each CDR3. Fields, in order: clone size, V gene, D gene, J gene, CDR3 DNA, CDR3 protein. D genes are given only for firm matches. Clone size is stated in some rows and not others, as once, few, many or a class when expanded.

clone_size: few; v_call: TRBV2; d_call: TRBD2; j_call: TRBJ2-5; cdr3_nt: TGTGCCAGCAGTGAAACAGCGGGAGGTGGAGAGACCCAGTACTTC; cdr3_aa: CASSETAGGGETQYF
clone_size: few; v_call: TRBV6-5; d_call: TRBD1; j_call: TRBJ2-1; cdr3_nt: TGTGCCAGCAGCCGCCGGGACAGATACAATGAGCAGTTCTTC; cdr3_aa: CASSRRDRYNEQFF
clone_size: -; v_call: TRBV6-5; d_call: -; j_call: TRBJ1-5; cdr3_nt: TGTGCCAGCAGTTATCGGGGAAATCAGCCCCAGCATTTT; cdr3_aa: CASSYRGNQPQHF
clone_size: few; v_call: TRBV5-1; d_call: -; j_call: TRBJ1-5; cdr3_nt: TGCGCCAGCAGCTTGGACGGGGCAGGGAATCAGCCCCAGCATTTT; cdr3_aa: CASSLDGAGNQPQHF
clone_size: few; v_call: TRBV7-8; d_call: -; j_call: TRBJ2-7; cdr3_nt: TGTGCCAGCAGCGGACGGACTTTCTCCTACGAGCAGTACTTC; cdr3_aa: CASSGRTFSYEQYF
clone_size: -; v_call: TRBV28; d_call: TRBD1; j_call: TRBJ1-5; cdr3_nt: TGTGCCAGCAGCCAGACAGGGGGCGGAGGTCAGCCCCAGCATTTT; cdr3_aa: CASSQTGGGGQPQHF
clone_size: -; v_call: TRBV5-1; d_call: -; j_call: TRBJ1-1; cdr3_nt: TGCGCCAGCAGCGCGGGGGGGACTGAAGCTTTCTTT; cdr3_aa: CASSAGGTEAFF
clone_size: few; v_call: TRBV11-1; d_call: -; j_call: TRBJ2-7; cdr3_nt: TGTGCCAGCAGCCGATCGTCAGGGATACAGTGGGAGCAGTACTTC; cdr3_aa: CASSRSSGIQWEQYF
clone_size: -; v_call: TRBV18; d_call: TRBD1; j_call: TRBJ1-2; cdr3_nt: TGTGCCAGCTCACCAGACAGGGCCTATGGCTACACCTTC; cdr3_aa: CASSPDRAYGYTF
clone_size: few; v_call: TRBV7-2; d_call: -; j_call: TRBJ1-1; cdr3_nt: TGTGCCAGCAGCATAGGGAGTTTGACGGGAGAAGCTTTCTTT; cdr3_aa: CASSIGSLTGEAFF
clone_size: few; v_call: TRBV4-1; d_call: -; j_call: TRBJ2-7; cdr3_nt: TGCGCCAGCAGCCAAGATTTAAAGCGGTCCGTAGTAAGTTACGAGCAGTACTTC; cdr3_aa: CASSQDLKRSVVSYEQYF
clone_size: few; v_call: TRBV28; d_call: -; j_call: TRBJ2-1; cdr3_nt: TGTGCCAGCAGTTCTGTGACCCAATACGGGTACAATGAGCAGTTCTTC; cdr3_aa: CASSSVTQYGYNEQFF
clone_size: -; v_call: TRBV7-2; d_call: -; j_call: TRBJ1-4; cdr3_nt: TGTGCCAGCACCCTTGATTATTCAGCGTATGAAAAACTGTTTTTT; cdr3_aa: CASTLDYSAYEKLFF
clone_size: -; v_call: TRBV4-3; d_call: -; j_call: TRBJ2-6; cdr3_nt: TGCGCCAGCAGCCAAGGGGGGCAGGGGTTGTCTGGGGCCAACGTCCTGACTTTC; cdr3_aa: CASSQGGQGLSGANVLTF
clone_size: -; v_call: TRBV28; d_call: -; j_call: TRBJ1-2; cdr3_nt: TGTGCCAGCAGTTTTGGTCGAGGCCTTGGAGGCTACACCTTC; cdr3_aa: CASSFGRGLGGYTF
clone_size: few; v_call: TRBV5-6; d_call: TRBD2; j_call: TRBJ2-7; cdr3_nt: TGTGCCAGCGGTAGCGGGTCGGGCGAGCAGTACTTC; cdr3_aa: CASGSGSGEQYF
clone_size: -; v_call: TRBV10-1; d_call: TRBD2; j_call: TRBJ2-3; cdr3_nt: TGCGCCAGCAGCGGGACTAGCGGGAGGGCCAGGACAGATACGCAGTATTTT; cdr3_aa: CASSGTSGRARTDTQYF
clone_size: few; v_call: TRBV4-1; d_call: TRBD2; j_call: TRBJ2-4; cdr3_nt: TGCGCCAGCAGCGCCGTAGCGGGAGTAGGGAACATTCAGTACTTC; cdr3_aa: CASSAVAGVGNIQYF
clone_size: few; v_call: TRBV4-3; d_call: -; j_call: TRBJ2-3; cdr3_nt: TGCGCCAGCAGCCAAGACAGAATTTCAGATACGCAGTATTTT; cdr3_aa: CASSQDRISDTQYF
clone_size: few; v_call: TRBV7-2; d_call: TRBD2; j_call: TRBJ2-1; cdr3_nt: TGTGCCAGCAGCCAGACTAGCGGACCCAATGAGCAGTTCTTC; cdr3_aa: CASSQTSGPNEQFF
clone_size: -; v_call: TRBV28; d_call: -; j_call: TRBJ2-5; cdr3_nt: TGTGCCAGCAGTTCCGGGCCCCAAGAGACCCAGTACTTC; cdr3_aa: CASSSGPQETQYF
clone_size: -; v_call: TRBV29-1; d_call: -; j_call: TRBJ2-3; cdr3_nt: TGCAGCGTTGAACAGAGCACAGATACGCAGTATTTT; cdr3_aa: CSVEQSTDTQYF
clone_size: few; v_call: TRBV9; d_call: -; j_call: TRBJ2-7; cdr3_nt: TGTGCCAGCAGCGTAGTAGCGGATTCCTACGAGCAGTACTTC; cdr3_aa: CASSVVADSYEQYF
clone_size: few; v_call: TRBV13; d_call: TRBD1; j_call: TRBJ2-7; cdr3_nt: TGTGCCAGCAGCCCCCCTCGACAGGGAGCCTACGAGCAGTACTTC; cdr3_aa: CASSPPRQGAYEQYF
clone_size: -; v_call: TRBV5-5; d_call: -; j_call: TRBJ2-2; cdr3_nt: TGTGCCAGCAGCGGACAGTACACCGGGGAGCTGTTTTTT; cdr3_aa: CASSGQYTGELFF
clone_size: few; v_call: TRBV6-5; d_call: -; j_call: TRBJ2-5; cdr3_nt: TGTGCCAGCAGGATGAACATGAGAGAGACCCAGTACTTC; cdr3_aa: CASRMNMRETQYF